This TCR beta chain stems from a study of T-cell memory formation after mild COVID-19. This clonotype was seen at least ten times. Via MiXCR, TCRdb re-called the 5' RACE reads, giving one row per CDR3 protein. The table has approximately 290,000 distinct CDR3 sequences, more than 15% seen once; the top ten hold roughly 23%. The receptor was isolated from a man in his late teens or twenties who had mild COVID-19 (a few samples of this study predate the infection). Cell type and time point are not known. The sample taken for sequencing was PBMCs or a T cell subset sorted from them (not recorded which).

CDR3 sequence: CASSEVADTQYF. The CDR3 DNA follows: TGTGCCAGCAGTGAGGTCGCTGATACGCAGTATTTT. The rearrangement joins TRBV2 to TRBJ2-3; no clear D gene. CDR3 length equals 12 residues. Germline CDR1 SNHLY, CDR2 FYNNEI. V lost 3 bases and J lost 6, with 7 bases in between.